The next 21 T cell receptor beta chains were all read from a single sample in a study of cytomegalovirus exposure and HLA in healthy donors. The protocol was immunoSEQ multiplex PCR, while the TCRdb copy is restricted to in-frame clones and leaves out a portion. The sample includes 120,000 to 150,000 clones, approximately 88% of them seen just once. What was sequenced was PBMCs. These receptor sequences come from a man between 18 and 29 years old in good health and CMV-seropositive.

The V call is TRBV28, the J call TRBJ1-1; D unclear. V shed 7 bases and J shed 6 bases, with 12 bases lying between them. Germline CDR1 is MDHEN and CDR2 is SYDVKM. CDR3 length: 12 residues. The CDR3 spells CASTLRSAEAFF. In nucleotides, the CDR3 is TGTGCCAGCACCCTCAGGTCAGCTGAAGCTTTCTTT.

The table lists this clone with a few counts. The chain links TRBV11-3 to TRBJ2-2; 7 bases match TRBD1. Germline trimming cut 5 bases from V and 5 bases from J; bases unmatched to any gene: 5. The germline CDR1 and CDR2 sequences are SGHNT and YENEEA. CDR3 length: 14 amino acids. The CDR3 protein is CASSLARGTGELFF. CDR3 sequence (DNA): TGTGCCAGCAGCCTCGCCAGGGGGACCGGGGAGCTGTTTTTT.

CDR3 region: CASSLARGLSTDTQYF. The CDR3 DNA sequence: TGCGCCAGCAGCTTGGCTCGGGGTCTTTCCACAGATACGCAGTATTTT. This sequence joins TRBV5-1 and TRBJ2-3, with a tentative D call TRBD2 (5 bases). V was pared by 0 bases and J by 2 bases, with 13 bases between. This CDR3 is built from 16 residues. Germline CDR1 SGHRS, CDR2 YFSETQ.

The chain uses TRBV29-1 and TRBJ1-2; perhaps TRBD1 as D (5 bases). Germline V gene data show CDR1 as SQVTM and CDR2 as ANQGSEA. The CDR3 loop spans 13 amino acids. V lost 4 bases, J lost 4 bases, and 13 bases lay in between. CDR3 bases: TGCAGCGTTGTGGACACGAAATTCTATGGCTACACCTTC. Amino acids: CSVVDTKFYGYTF.

This clone has only one observation. The J gene is TRBJ1-2, the V gene TRBV6-5, with 12 bases that match TRBD1. Germline CDR1 and CDR2: MNHEY and SVGAGI. This CDR3 is 15 amino acids long. Germline trimming cut 2 bases from V and 10 bases from J; bases unmatched to any gene: 8. CDR3 residues: CASSYGLGTGGDYTF. CDR3 coding DNA: TGTGCCAGCAGTTACGGGCTCGGGACAGGGGGCGACTACACCTTC.

Only a few counts were recorded for this clone. V usage is TRBV19 and J usage is TRBJ1-1; D might be TRBD1 (5 bases). The V end was cut by 3 bases, the J end by 2 bases, with 13 bases between. Germline V gene sequence: CDR1 LNHDA, CDR2 SQIVND (reference sequence). The CDR3 covers 15 residues. The CDR3 sequence: CASSMAAGINTEAFF. In DNA form, the CDR3 reads TGTGCCAGTAGTATGGCGGCAGGGATTAACACTGAAGCTTTCTTT. The full variable domain, in which reference TRBV19 and TRBJ1-1 provide the parts outside the CDR3, is DGGITQSPKYLFRKEGQNVTLSCEQNLNHDAMYWYRQDPGQGLRLIYYSQIVNDFQKGDIAEGYSVSREKKESFPLTVTSAQKNPTAFYLCASSMAAGINTEAFFGQGTRLTVV.

The chain has TRBV13 and TRBJ2-2, with 8 bases fitting TRBD2. Trimming took 5 bases from V and 6 from J; bases not matched to a gene: 5. CDR1 is PRHDT and CDR2 is FYEKMQ in the germline V gene (reference sequence). This CDR3 spans 14 amino acids. The DNA for the CDR3 is TGTGCCAGCAGCCTCGGGCGGGGGGCCGGGGAGCTGTTTTTT. This translates into CASSLGRGAGELFF.

The chain has TRBV6-5 and TRBJ2-3; 8 bases are a match to TRBD1. The CDR3 covers 15 residues. V shed 7 bases and J 2 bases; nucleotides not matched to a gene: 8. Germline V gives CDR1 MNHEY, CDR2 SVGAGI. CDR3 residues: CASNFQGAPTDTQYF. The CDR3 bases are TGTGCCAGCAACTTCCAGGGGGCTCCCACAGATACGCAGTATTTT.

The V and J genes are TRBV6-5 and TRBJ1-1; 7 bases agree with TRBD1. The trim removed 4 bases at V and 2 bases at J, leaving 4 bases unmatched. The CDR3 runs 14 residues. Germline CDR1 is MNHEY and CDR2 is SVGAGI. The CDR3: CASSSGDRNTEAFF. The CDR3 DNA sequence: TGTGCCAGCAGTTCTGGGGACAGAAACACTGAAGCTTTCTTT.

J is TRBJ1-3 and V is TRBV9; TRBD1 matches at 10 bases. Trimming removed 4 bases from V and 3 bases from J; junction bases left unmatched: 4. Germline V gene lookup returns CDR1 SGDLS and CDR2 YYNGEE. The CDR3 loop spans 15 amino acids. The CDR3 region is CASSRQGAVGNTIYF. CDR3 nucleotides: TGTGCCAGCAGCAGACAGGGGGCTGTTGGAAACACCATATATTTT. The complete variable domain, with remaining parts taken from reference TRBV9 and TRBJ1-3, reads DSGVTQTPKHLITATGQRVTLRCSPRSGDLSVYWYQQSLDQGLQFLIQYYNGEERAKGNILERFSAQQFPDLHSELNLSSLELGDSALYFCASSRQGAVGNTIYFGEGSWLTVV.

This chain joins TRBV7-9 and TRBJ2-7, with 7 bases lining up with TRBD1. The CDR3 is 16 residues long. V gave up 0 bases and J gave up 0 bases; unmatched junction bases: 5. Germline V gene sequence: CDR1 SEHNR, CDR2 FQNEAQ (reference sequence). Written as DNA, the CDR3 is TGTGCCAGCAGCTTAGCAGGACAGGAGAGCTCCTACGAGCAGTACTTC. This encodes CASSLAGQESSYEQYF.

This chain connects TRBV2 to TRBJ1-1, with 11 bases that match TRBD1. Germline V gene sequence: CDR1 SNHLY, CDR2 FYNNEI. The CDR3 has 17 amino acids. V was clipped by 8 bases and J by 8 bases; unmatched bases: 19. CDR3 in DNA: TGTGCCAGCGGGGACCCCGGGACAGGGGGAAAAGGTGGCGAAGCTTTCTTT. As protein: CASGDPGTGGKGGEAFF.

The rearrangement links TRBV4-1 to TRBJ2-2; 8 bases are shared with TRBD1. The CDR3 length is 16 residues. J gave up 1 base and V 4 bases, and 5 bases lay outside the gene matches. Germline lookup yields CDR1 MGHRA and CDR2 YSYEKL. The CDR3: CASSPYRGENTGELFF. The CDR3 bases are TGCGCCAGCAGCCCGTACAGGGGGGAGAACACCGGGGAGCTGTTTTTT.

V usage is TRBV6-4 and J usage is TRBJ1-1; no firm D call. The germline V and J ends were trimmed by 0 bases and 0 bases, with 11 bases remaining between them. The CDR3 is made up of 16 amino acids. The germline gives CDR1 MRHNA, CDR2 SNTAGT. The CDR3 DNA sequence: TGTGCCAGCAGTGACTCGGTTAACAGTTTGAACACTGAAGCTTTCTTT. This translates into CASSDSVNSLNTEAFF.

As concerns this clone: Compared with germline, one end of the junction differs, possibly owing to a read error. The J gene is TRBJ2-5, the V gene TRBV28; D may be TRBD2 (6 bases). CDR1 is MDHEN and CDR2 is SYDVKM in the germline V gene. The CDR3 spans 12 residues. CDR3 amino acids: CASSSQGRIGDF. The CDR3 coding sequence is TGTGCCAGCAGTTCTCAAGGGAGGATAGGGGACTTC.

The rearrangement uses TRBV4-1 and TRBJ2-7; 7 nucleotides align to TRBD1. Germline V CDR1 and CDR2: MGHRA, YSYEKL. V was pared by 2 bases and J by 4 bases, with 11 bases of the junction left unmatched. CDR3 length equals 16 residues. CDR3 sequence: CASSQRETGAFYEQYF. The CDR3 DNA reads TGCGCCAGCAGCCAAAGGGAAACAGGGGCTTTTTACGAGCAGTACTTC.

The chain has TRBV10-3 and TRBJ1-2, with 7 bases identical to TRBD1. The junction had 2 bases not matched to a gene; V was cut back by 5 bases and J by 8 bases. The CDR3 loop spans 11 amino acids. The germline gives CDR1 ENHRY, CDR2 SYGVKD. Here the CDR3 reads CAISRGRGYTF. The DNA for the CDR3 is TGTGCCATCAGTAGGGGGCGAGGCTACACCTTC.

V is TRBV28 and J is TRBJ2-7; no firm D call. In germline, CDR1 is MDHEN, CDR2 SYDVKM. V dropped 7 bases and J dropped 4 bases, with 26 bases sitting between them. The CDR3 contains 17 residues. Here the CDR3 reads CASTSPGTSTVPYEQYF. The DNA of the CDR3 is TGTGCCAGCACCTCCCCCGGTACTTCTACCGTCCCTTACGAGCAGTACTTC.

Written as DNA, the CDR3 is TGCGCCAGCAGCCTGGACAGGGCGAACACCGGGGAGCTGTTTTTT. Its protein product is CASSLDRANTGELFF. The chain links TRBV5-1 to TRBJ2-2; 8 bases are shared with TRBD1. Trimming removed 4 bases from V and 0 bases from J; junction bases left unmatched: 2. CDR1 is SGHRS and CDR2 is YFSETQ in the germline V gene. The CDR3 sequence is 15 residues long.

V is TRBV7-9 and J is TRBJ2-1; the D is unclear. There are 13 residues in the CDR3. V shed 3 bases and J shed 9 bases, with 12 bases lying between them. Looked up from germline, CDR1 is SEHNR and CDR2 is FQNEAQ (reference sequence). The DNA for the CDR3 is TGTGCCAGCAGCTTTAGATTTGATGGTGAGCAGTTCTTC. Residues: CASSFRFDGEQFF.

The chain links TRBV4-1 to TRBJ1-1, with D perhaps matching TRBD1 (5 bases). This CDR3 spans 16 amino acids. Germline V gene data show CDR1 as MGHRA and CDR2 as YSYEKL. V was clipped by 3 bases and J by 0 bases, with 14 bases between them. The chain's CDR3 is CASSQGGARVNTEAFF. CDR3 nucleotide sequence: TGCGCCAGCAGCCAGGGAGGGGCGCGGGTGAACACTGAAGCTTTCTTT.